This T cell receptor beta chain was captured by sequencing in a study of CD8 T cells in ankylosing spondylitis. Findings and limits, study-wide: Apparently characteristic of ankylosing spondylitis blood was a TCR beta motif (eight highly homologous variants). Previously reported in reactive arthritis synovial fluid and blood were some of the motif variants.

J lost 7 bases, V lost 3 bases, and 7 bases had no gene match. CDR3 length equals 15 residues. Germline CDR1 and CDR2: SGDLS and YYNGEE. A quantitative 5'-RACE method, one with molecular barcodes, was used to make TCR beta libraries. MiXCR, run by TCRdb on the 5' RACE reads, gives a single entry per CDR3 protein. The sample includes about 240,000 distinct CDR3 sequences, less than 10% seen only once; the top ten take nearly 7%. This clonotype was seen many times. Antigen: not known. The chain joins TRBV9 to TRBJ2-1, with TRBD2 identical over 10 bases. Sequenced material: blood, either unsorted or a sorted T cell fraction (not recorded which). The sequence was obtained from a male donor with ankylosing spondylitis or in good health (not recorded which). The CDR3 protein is CASSAAGGPGNEQFF. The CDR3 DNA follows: TGTGCCAGCAGCGCAGCGGGAGGGCCTGGGAATGAGCAGTTCTTC.